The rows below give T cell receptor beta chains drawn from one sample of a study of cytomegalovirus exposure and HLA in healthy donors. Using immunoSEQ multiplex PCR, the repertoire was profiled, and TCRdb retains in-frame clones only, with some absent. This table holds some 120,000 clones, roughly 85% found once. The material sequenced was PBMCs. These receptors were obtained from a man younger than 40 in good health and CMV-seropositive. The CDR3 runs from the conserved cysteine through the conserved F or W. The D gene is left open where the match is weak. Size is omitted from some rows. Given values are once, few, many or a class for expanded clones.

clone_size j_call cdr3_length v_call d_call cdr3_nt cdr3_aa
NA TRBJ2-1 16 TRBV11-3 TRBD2 TGTGCCAGCAGCGAAGGACTAGCGAGCTCCTACAATGAGCAGTTCTTC CASSEGLASSYNEQFF
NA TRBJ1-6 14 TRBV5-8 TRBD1 TGTGCCAGCAGCCGGACAGGGAATAATTCACCCCTCCACTTT CASSRTGNNSPLHF
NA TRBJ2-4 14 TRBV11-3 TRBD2 TGTGCCAGCAGCTCGACTAGCGGGAGGTTGGATCAGTACTTC CASSSTSGRLDQYF
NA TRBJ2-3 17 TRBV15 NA TGTGCCACCAGCAGGGCGCAGGGGTCGTGGGGCACAGATACGCAGTATTTT CATSRAQGSWGTDTQYF
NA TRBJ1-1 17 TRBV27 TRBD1 TGTGCCAGCAGTGTCCGAGGGACAGGGGGTCTTTATACTGAAGCTTTCTTT CASSVRGTGGLYTEAFF
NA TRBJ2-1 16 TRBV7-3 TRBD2 TGTGCCAGCAGCCTTATGCTAGCGGGGGAACGCAATGAGCAGTTCTTC CASSLMLAGERNEQFF
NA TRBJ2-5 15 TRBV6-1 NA TGTGCCAGCAGGGAGCGGGTACGTGGCCAAGAGACCCAGTACTTC CASRERVRGQETQYF
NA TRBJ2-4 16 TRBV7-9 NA TGTGCCAGCAGCTCAACCGGAAAGGGGTTGGGAAACATTCAGTACTTC CASSSTGKGLGNIQYF
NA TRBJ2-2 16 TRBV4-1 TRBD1 TGCGCCAGCAGCCCCGACAGGGCCCTGAACACCGGGGAGCTGTTTTTT CASSPDRALNTGELFF
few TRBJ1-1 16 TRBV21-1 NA TGTGCCAGCAGCACGGCGGGGGACAGGGGGAACACTGAAGCTTTCTTT CASSTAGDRGNTEAFF
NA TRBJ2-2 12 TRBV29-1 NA TGCAGCGTTTTGAGGGTGGGCGGGGAGCTGTTTTTT CSVLRVGGELFF
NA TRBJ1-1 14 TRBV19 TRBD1 TGTGCCAGTATCGACAGGGGTCGGTACACTGAAGCTTTCTTT CASIDRGRYTEAFF
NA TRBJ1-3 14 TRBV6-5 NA TGTGCCAGCAGGGGGAACAGGGCTGGAAACACCATATATTTT CASRGNRAGNTIYF
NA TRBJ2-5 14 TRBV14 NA TGTGCCAGCAGCCATTTGGGAGTTGGCGGGACCCAGTACTTC CASSHLGVGGTQYF
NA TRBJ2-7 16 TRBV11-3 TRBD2 TGTGCCAGCAGATTAAGACTAGCGGGACCGTTCTACGAGCAGTACTTC CASRLRLAGPFYEQYF
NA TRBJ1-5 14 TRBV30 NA TGTGCCTGGAGTACAGGCGATAGCAATCAGCCCCAGCATTTT CAWSTGDSNQPQHF
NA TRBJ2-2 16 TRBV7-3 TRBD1 TGTGCCAGCAGCCCACCGGGACAGGGGGAGGCCGGGGAGCTGTTTTTT CASSPPGQGEAGELFF
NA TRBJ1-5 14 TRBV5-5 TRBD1 TGTGCCAGCAGTCGGACAGGGGGCGATCAGCCCCAGCATTTT CASSRTGGDQPQHF
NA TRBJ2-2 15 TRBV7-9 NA TGTGCCAGCAGCTTAGTCGGACTACTCTCAGGGGAGCTGTTTTTT CASSLVGLLSGELFF
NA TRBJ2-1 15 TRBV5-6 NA TGTGCCAGCAGCTATCTAGCGAACTCCTACAATGAGCAGTTCTTC CASSYLANSYNEQFF
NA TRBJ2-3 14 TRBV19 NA TGTGCCAGTAGTTTCGACAGCATCACAGATACGCAGTATTTT CASSFDSITDTQYF
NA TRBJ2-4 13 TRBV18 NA TGTGCCAGCTCACCTGGGGGCAGGAACATTCAGTACTTC CASSPGGRNIQYF
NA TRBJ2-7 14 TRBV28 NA TGTGCCAGCAGCTCGAGGACTCCCCCCCCCGAGCAGTACTTC CASSSRTPPPEQYF
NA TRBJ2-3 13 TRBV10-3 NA TGTGCCATCAGTGGACGACAGGCAGATACGCAGTATTTT CAISGRQADTQYF
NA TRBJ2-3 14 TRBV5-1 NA TGCGCCAGCTGCGGCGGTGTTATAGGGGGTACGCAGTATTTT CASCGGVIGGTQYF
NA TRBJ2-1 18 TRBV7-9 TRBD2 TGTGCCAGCAGCCCTAGCCCCGGGGGGGCCCCCGAGGACAATGAGCAGTTCTTC CASSPSPGGAPEDNEQFF
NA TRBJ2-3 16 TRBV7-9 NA TGTGCCAGCAGCGAAGGCCGGGACTTCTCCACAGATACGCAGTATTTT CASSEGRDFSTDTQYF
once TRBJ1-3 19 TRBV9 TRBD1 TGTGCCAGCAGCGTCCAGGGGGTCAACAAAGGGGGCTCTGGAAACACCATATATTTT CASSVQGVNKGGSGNTIYF
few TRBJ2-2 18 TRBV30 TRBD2 TGTGCCTGGAGCCCGGGACTAGCGGGAGGGAACAACACCGGGGAGCTGTTTTTT CAWSPGLAGGNNTGELFF
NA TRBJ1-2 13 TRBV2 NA TGTGCCAGCAGCGACCGGGACATCGAGGGCTACACCTTC CASSDRDIEGYTF
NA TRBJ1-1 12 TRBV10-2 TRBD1 TGCGCCAGCCGGGACAGTAACACTGAAGCTTTCTTT CASRDSNTEAFF
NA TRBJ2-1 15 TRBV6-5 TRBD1 TGTGCCAGCAGTCGACAGGGGGCCTCCTACAATGAGCAGTTCTTC CASSRQGASYNEQFF
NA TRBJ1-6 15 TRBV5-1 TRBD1 TGCGCCAGCAGCTTGGCGGGACAGGGAAATTCACCCCTCCACTTT CASSLAGQGNSPLHF
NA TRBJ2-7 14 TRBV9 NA TGTGCCAGCAGCCCCCGGGACACTCACTACGAGCAGTACTTC CASSPRDTHYEQYF
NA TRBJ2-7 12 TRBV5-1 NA TGCGCCAGCATAGGCAGGGGAGGGGAGCAGTACTTC CASIGRGGEQYF
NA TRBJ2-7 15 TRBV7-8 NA TGTGCCAGCAGCTTAGTCCCGGGAACGTCCTACGAGCAGTACTTC CASSLVPGTSYEQYF
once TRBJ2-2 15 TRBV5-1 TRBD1 TGCGCCAGCAGATCGACAGGGTTGAACACCGGGGAGCTGTTTTTT CASRSTGLNTGELFF
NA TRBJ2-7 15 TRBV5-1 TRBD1 TGCGCCAGCAGTGTGACCGGGACAGCCTCCTACGAGCAGTACTTC CASSVTGTASYEQYF
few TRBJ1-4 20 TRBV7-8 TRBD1 TGTGCCAGCAGCCTACAATATCTACTTCAGGGGGCGTCTACTAATGAAAAACTGTTTTTT CASSLQYLLQGASTNEKLFF
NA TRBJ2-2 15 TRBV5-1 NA TGCGCCAGCAGCTCCCTAACGGGAGAAGCCGGGGAGCTGTTTTTT CASSSLTGEAGELFF
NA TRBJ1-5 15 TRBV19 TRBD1 TGTGCCAGTAGTCCCCGCACAGGGGGCTATCAGCCCCAGCATTTT CASSPRTGGYQPQHF
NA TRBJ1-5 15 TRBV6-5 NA TGTGCCAGCAGTTACTCGTTCCGGGGGGACCAGCCCCAGCATTTT CASSYSFRGDQPQHF
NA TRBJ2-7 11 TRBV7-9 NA TGTGCCGGGGGCGTAGCCTACGAGCAGTACTTC CAGGVAYEQYF
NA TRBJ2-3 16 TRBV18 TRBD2 TGTGCCAGCTCCCGGACTAGCGGGGGGGCCACAGATACGCAGTATTTT CASSRTSGGATDTQYF
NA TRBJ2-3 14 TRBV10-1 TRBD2 TGCGCCAGCGGGAGCGGGAGTCGGACAGATACGCAGTATTTT CASGSGSRTDTQYF
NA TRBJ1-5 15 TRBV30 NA TGTGCCTGGAGTCGGCAGGGTAGGTTCGGACAGCCCCAGCATTTT CAWSRQGRFGQPQHF
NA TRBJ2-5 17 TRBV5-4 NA TGTGCCAGCAGCGAAAGACTATCAATCTTGGGACAAGAGACCCAGTACTTC CASSERLSILGQETQYF
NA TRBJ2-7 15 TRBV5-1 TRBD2 TGCGCCAGCAGCCGAGACCGGGACTATAACTACGAGCAGTACTTC CASSRDRDYNYEQYF
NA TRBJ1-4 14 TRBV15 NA TGTGCCACCAGCAGATTTGCGCGGAATGAAAAACTGTTTTTT CATSRFARNEKLFF
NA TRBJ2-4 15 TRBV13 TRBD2 TGTGTCAGCAGCCTTTCTAGCGGGAGAGGGGACATTCAGTACTTC CVSSLSSGRGDIQYF
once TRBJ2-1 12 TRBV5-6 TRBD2 TGTGTCAGCAGCTTTTTAGCGGGAAAGGAGTTCTTC CVSSFLAGKEFF
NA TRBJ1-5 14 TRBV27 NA TGTGCCAGCAGTTTTGGGAGGGTGGGTCAGCCCCAGCATTTT CASSFGRVGQPQHF
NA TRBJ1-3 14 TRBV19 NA TGTGCCAGTCGTGACATTAGCTCTGGAAACACCATATATTTT CASRDISSGNTIYF
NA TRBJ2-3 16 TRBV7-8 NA TGTGCCAGCAGCTTAGTATCTTCTCGGGATACAGATACGCAGTATTTT CASSLVSSRDTDTQYF
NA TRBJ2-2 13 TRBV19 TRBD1 TGTGCCAGTTGGACAGGGTGGTCCGGGGAGCTGTTTTTT CASWTGWSGELFF
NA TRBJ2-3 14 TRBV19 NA TGTGCCAGTAGTGGGGGACTCGCAACAGATACGCAGTATTTT CASSGGLATDTQYF
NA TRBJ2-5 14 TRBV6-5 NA TGTGCCAGCAGTTACGGCAGGTTCCAAGAGACCCAGTACTTC CASSYGRFQETQYF
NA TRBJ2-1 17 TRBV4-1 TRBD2 TGCGCCAGCAGCCAAGATCCGGGACTAGCGGGAGTCAATGAGCAGTTCTTC CASSQDPGLAGVNEQFF
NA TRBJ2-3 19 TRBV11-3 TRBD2 TGTGCCAGCAGCTTCGGGGGATATGCGACTAGCGGGCACACAGATACGCAGTATTTT CASSFGGYATSGHTDTQYF